This is a list of T cell receptor beta chains from one sample in a study of CD8+ T cells in alopecia areata. TCRdb's copy holds only in-frame clones and misses some; the assay was immunoSEQ multiplex PCR. The sample has roughly 6,900 clones; roughly 75% are singletons. This specimen was skin, taken at week 4, from a patient treated with tofacitinib. The receptors come from a human donor with alopecia areata. CDR3s include the opening cysteine and the closing phenylalanine or tryptophan. The size entry is marked missing in some rows and otherwise reads once, few, many or a size class.

V	size	J	CDR3
TRBV14	few	TRBJ1-3	CASSQDHRVSSGNTIYF
TRBV2	-	TRBJ2-1	CAGIGTVRTNEQFF
TRBV18	-	TRBJ2-7	CASSPGTGGYEQYF
TRBV4-2	-	TRBJ2-1	CASSQDPSSGSNEQFF
TRBV6-1	-	TRBJ2-7	CASSESPGEGPREQYF
TRBV18	-	TRBJ2-7	CASSKGTPSYEQYF
TRBV6-5	few	TRBJ1-1	CASTGLLNTEAFF
TRBV6-5	-	TRBJ1-6	CASSYSGFGRHSPLHF
TRBV30	-	TRBJ1-4	CAWSAGWTNEKLFF
TRBV11-2	few	TRBJ2-7	CASSLAWEQYF
TRBV7-8	-	TRBJ2-7	CASSSKWGFSTYEQYF
TRBV27	-	TRBJ2-1	CASRDAGIYNEQFF
TRBV6-5	once	TRBJ2-3	CASRVANTDTQYF
TRBV11-2	-	TRBJ1-2	CASSLVHGGAYGYTF
TRBV7-8	-	TRBJ2-7	CASSQGDFSYEQYF
TRBV15	-	TRBJ2-2	CATSRDKAINTGELFF
TRBV7-9	-	TRBJ2-1	CASSLSRIYNEQFF
TRBV7-3	-	TRBJ2-1	CASSLRSTVSSYNEQFF
TRBV19	-	TRBJ1-5	CASWSVGGQPQHF
TRBV2	-	TRBJ2-2	CASNEGNTGELFF
TRBV4-2	-	TRBJ1-2	CASSQPLGQYGYTF
TRBV7-9	-	TRBJ2-7	CASTGQLTYEQYF
TRBV14	large	TRBJ2-3	CASSLFWGPVSTDTQYF
TRBV4-1	few	TRBJ1-3	CASSRPGGNTIYF
TRBV5-1	-	TRBJ2-5	CASSLDGRGGTQYF
TRBV7-9	-	TRBJ2-1	CASSLPSGQLYNEQFF
TRBV2	-	TRBJ2-3	CASKLAGEGDTQYF
TRBV4-1	-	TRBJ1-1	CASSPGAGAGTEAFF
TRBV27	few	TRBJ1-1	CASSSYRVTEAFF
TRBV29-1	-	TRBJ2-2	CSASRKSSGTGELFF
TRBV19	once	-	CASSVGLAGGYEQYF
TRBV7-8	-	TRBJ2-4	CASSLGKNIQYF
TRBV6-1	-	TRBJ2-2	CASSELGGGLFF
TRBV11-3	-	TRBJ2-3	CASSPGRTSGSTDTQYF
TRBV5-1	-	TRBJ2-7	CASSLAGLAGVTYEQYF
TRBV6-5	few	TRBJ1-3	CASSSRGGAGNTIYF
TRBV7-9	-	TRBJ1-2	CASSLASGTNYGYTF
TRBV5-1	-	TRBJ1-6	CASQGQGYDSPLHF
TRBV5-1	few	TRBJ1-1	CASSLGTGNRAFF
TRBV4-1	-	TRBJ2-3	CASSQDQWRTDTQYF
TRBV6-1	-	TRBJ2-7	CASSEARFYATGGHEQYF
TRBV6-5	few	TRBJ1-1	CASSPMTQNTEAFF
TRBV7-2	-	TRBJ1-4	CASSGQRNEKLFF
TRBV7-9	few	TRBJ1-1	CASSTLGGIVTEAFF
TRBV2	few	TRBJ2-2	CASNPGQVTPGELFF
TRBV19	-	TRBJ1-5	CASSETGQYNQPQHF
TRBV4-2	few	TRBJ1-6	CASSQAPAQILSYNSPLHF
TRBV6-5	-	TRBJ2-5	CASSSSSGRAETQYF
TRBV23-1	-	TRBJ2-7	CASCGHYEQYF
TRBV7-8	-	TRBJ2-2	CASSLVSGGAGELFF
TRBV5-6	-	TRBJ2-7	CASSFNFGRPDLYEQYF
TRBV6-1	-	TRBJ2-1	CASSLTSGFYNEQFF